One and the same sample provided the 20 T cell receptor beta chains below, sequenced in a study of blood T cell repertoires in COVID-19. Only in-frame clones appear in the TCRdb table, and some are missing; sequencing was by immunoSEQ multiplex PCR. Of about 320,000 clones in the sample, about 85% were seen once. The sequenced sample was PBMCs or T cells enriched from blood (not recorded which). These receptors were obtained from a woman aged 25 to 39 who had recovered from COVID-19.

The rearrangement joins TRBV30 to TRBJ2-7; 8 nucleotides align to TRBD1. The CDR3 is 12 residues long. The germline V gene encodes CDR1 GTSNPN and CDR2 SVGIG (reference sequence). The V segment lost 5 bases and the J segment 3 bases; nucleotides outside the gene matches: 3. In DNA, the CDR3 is TGTGCCTGGGGGACAGGAATCTACGAGCAGTACTTC. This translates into CAWGTGIYEQYF.

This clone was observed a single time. The CDR3 nucleotides read TGTGCCAGCAGGGGGGACAGGGAAAGAAGTCAGCCCCAGCATTTT. Residues: CASRGDRERSQPQHF. This chain links TRBV27 with TRBJ1-5; 9 bases are a match to TRBD1. The ends lost 6 bases at V and 6 bases at J; junction bases unmatched: 9. The CDR3 consists of 15 residues. Per the germline V gene, CDR1 is MNHEY and CDR2 is SMNVEV (reference sequence).

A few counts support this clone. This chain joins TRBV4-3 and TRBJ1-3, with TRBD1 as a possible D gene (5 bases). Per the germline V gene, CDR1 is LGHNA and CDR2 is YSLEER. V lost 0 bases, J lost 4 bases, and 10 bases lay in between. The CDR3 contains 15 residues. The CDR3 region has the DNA TGCGCCAGCAGCCAAGACGGAGGGGTCGGAAACACCATATATTTT. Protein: CASSQDGGVGNTIYF.

The CDR3 DNA follows: TGTGCCAGCAGCTTGGACTGGGAGACAGGCCCTCGTGGCTACACCTTC. Translation gives CASSLDWETGPRGYTF. The V gene is TRBV5-8, the J gene TRBJ1-2, with D possibly TRBD1 on 6 matching bases. Deletions cut 0 bases from V and 7 bases from J, with 19 bases between. CDR1 SGHTS and CDR2 YDEGEE come from the germline V gene. The CDR3 has 16 amino acids.

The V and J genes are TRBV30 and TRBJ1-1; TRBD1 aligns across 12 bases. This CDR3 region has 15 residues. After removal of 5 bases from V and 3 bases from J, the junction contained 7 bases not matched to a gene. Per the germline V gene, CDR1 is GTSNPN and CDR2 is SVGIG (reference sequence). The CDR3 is CAWVPGTGGYTEAFF. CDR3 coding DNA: TGTGCCTGGGTACCCGGGACAGGGGGCTACACTGAAGCTTTCTTT.

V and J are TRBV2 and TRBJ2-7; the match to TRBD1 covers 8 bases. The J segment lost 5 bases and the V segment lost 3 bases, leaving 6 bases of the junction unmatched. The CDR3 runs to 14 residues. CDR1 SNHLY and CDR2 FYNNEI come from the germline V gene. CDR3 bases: TGTGCCAGCAGTGACGGGACAGGCCTCGACGAGCAGTACTTC. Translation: CASSDGTGLDEQYF.

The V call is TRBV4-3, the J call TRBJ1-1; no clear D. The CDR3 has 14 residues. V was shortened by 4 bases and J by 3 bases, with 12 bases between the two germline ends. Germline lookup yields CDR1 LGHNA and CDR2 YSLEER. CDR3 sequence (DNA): TGCGCCAGCAGCCCGACTCGCATACACACTGAAGCTTTCTTT. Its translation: CASSPTRIHTEAFF.

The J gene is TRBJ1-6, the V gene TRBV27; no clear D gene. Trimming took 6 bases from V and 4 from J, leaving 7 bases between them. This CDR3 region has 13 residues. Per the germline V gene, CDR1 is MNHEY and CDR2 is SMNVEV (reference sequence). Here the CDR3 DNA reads TGTGCCAGCAGAGATAGTTATAATTCACCCCTCCACTTT. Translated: CASRDSYNSPLHF.

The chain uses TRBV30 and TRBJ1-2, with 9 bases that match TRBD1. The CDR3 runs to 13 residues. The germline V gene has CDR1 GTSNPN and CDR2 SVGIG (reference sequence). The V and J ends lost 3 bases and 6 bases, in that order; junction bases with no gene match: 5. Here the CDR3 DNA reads TGTGCCTGGAGCGTGGGACAGGGAAATGGCTACACCTTC. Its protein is CAWSVGQGNGYTF.

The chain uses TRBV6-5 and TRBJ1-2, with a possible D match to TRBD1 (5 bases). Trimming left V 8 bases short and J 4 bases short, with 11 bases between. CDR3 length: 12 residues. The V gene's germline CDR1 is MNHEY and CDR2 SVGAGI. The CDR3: CASLTQGYGYTF. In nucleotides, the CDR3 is TGTGCCAGCCTAACGCAGGGCTATGGCTACACCTTC.

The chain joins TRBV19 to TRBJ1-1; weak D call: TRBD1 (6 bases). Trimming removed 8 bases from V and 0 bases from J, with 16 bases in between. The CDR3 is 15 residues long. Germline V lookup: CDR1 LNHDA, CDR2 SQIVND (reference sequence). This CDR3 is CASAPGHTMNTEAFF. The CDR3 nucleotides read TGTGCCAGTGCACCGGGACATACCATGAACACTGAAGCTTTCTTT.

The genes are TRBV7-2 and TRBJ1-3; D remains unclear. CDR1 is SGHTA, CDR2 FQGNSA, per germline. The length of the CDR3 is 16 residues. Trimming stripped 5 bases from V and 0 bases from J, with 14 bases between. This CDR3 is CASSMTPGGSGNTIYF. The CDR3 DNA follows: TGTGCCAGCAGCATGACCCCTGGCGGCTCTGGAAACACCATATATTTT.

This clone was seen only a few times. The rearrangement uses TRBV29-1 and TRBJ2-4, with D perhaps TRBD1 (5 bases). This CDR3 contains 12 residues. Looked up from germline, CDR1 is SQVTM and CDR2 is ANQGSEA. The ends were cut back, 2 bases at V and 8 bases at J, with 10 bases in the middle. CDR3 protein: CSVESQGDIQYF. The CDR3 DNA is TGCAGCGTTGAAAGCCAGGGTGACATTCAGTACTTC.

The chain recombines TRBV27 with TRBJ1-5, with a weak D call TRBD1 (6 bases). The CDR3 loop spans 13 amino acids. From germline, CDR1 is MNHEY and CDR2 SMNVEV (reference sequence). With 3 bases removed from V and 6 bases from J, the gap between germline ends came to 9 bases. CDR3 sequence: CASSFGGPQPQHF. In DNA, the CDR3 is TGTGCCAGCAGTTTCGGGGGGCCTCAGCCCCAGCATTTT.

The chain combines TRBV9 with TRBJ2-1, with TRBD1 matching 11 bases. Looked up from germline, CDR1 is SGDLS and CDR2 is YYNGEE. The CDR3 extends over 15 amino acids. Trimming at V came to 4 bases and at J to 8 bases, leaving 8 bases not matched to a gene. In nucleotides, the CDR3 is TGTGCCAGCAGCCTCCGGGACAGGGGGTCCGATGAGCAGTTCTTC. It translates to CASSLRDRGSDEQFF.

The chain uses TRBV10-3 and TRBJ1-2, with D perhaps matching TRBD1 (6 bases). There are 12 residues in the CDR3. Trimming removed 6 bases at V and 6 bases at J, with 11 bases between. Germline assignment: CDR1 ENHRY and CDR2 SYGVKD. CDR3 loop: CAISPRGNGYTF. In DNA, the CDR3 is TGTGCCATCAGCCCCAGGGGAAATGGCTACACCTTC.

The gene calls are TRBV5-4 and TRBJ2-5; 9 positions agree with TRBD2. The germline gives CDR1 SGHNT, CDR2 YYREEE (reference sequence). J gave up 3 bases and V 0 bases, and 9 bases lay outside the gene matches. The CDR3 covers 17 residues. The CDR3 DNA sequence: TGTGCCAGCAGCTTGGAATTTAGCGGGGGTCGAAAAGAGACCCAGTACTTC. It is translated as CASSLEFSGGRKETQYF.

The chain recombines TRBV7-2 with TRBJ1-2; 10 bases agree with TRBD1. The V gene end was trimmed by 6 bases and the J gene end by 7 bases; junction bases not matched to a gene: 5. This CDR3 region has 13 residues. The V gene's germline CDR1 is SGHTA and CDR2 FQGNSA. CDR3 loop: CASRRTGGLGYTF. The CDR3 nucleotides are TGTGCCAGCAGAAGGACAGGGGGTCTTGGCTACACCTTC.

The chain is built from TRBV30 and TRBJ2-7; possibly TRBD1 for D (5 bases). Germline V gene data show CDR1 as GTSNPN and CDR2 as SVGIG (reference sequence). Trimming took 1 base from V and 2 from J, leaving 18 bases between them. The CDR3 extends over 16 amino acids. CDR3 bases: TGTGCCTGGAGTGATATAGGGGTTGGGCCTACCTACGAGCAGTACTTC. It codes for CAWSDIGVGPTYEQYF.

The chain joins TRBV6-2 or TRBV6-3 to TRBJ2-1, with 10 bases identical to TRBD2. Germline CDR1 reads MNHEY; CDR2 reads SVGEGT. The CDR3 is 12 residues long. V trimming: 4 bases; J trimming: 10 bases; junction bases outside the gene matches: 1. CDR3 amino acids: CASSLGLAEQFF. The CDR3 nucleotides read TGTGCCAGCAGTTTGGGACTAGCGGAGCAGTTCTTC.